The entry below describes one TCR beta chain. Its cognate antigen is unknown. The source of the sample is a study of identical twins. Study outcomes and limitations: Rather than following the same donors, the conclusions depended on cross-sectional statistical analysis. There is a chance that invariant MAIT and iNKT cells partially muddied zero-insertion analyses.

V shed 5 bases and J 7 bases; nucleotides not matched to a gene: 12. CDR3 length: 16 amino acids. Germline V CDR1 and CDR2: SNHLY, FYNNEI. TCRdb fed the 5' RACE reads into MiXCR, producing one record per CDR3 protein. The sample has approximately 550,000 distinct CDR3 sequences; around 20% are singletons. This same sample was also taken into another study, of yellow fever vaccine responses in identical twins.

The receptor was isolated from a woman aged 18-29 years in good health. The sequenced material came from CD4+ T cells sorted from blood. The chain links TRBV2 to TRBJ1-4, with 8 bases fitting TRBD1. CDR3 sequence reads: CASSIQGAHTGEKLFF. CDR3 nucleotides: TGTGCCAGCAGTATCCAGGGGGCGCATACGGGTGAAAAACTGTTTTTT.